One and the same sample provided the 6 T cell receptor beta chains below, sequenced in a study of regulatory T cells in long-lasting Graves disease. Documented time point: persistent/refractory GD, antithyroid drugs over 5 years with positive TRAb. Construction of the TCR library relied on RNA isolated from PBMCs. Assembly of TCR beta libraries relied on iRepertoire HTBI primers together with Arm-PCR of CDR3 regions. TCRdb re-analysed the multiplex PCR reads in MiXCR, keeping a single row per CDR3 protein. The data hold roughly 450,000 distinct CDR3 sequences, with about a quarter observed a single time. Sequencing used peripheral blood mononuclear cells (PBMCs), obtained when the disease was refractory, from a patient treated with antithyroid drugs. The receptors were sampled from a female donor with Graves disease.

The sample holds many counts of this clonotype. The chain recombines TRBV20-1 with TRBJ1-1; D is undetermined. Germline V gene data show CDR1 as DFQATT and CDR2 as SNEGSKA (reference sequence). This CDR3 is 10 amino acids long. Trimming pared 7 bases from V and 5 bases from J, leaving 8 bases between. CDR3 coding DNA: TGCAGTGTTCAGCGGACTGAAGCTTTCTTT. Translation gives CSVQRTEAFF.

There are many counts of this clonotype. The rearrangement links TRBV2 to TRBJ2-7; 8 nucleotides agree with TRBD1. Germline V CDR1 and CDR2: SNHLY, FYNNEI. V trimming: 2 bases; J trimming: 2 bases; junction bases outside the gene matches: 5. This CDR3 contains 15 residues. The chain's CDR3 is CASSEQGAIPYEQYF. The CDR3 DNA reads TGTGCCAGCAGTGAACAGGGGGCGATCCCCTACGAGCAGTACTTC.

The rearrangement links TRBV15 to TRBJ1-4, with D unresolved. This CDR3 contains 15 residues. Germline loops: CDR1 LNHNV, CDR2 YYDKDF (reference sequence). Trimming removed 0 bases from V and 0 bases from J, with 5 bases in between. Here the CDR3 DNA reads TGTGCCACCAGCAGAGATGGGACAACTAATGAAAAACTGTTTTTT. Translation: CATSRDGTTNEKLFF.

The CDR3 DNA follows: TGCAGTGCTAGAGACCTCGACAGGGGGAACTATGGCTACACCTTC. Its translation: CSARDLDRGNYGYTF. The chain uses TRBV20-1 and TRBJ1-2; 9 nucleotides line up with TRBD1. V lost 0 bases and J lost 2; bases outside the gene matches: 4. The CDR3 has 15 residues. Germline loops: CDR1 DFQATT, CDR2 SNEGSKA (reference sequence).

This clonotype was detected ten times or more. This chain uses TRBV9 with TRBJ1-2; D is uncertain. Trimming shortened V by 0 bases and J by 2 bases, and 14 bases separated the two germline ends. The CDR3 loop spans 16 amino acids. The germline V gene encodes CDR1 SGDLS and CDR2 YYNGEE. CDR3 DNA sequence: TGTGCCAGCAGCGTAGCTGGTTTAGGGCAGAACTATGGCTACACCTTC. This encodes CASSVAGLGQNYGYTF.

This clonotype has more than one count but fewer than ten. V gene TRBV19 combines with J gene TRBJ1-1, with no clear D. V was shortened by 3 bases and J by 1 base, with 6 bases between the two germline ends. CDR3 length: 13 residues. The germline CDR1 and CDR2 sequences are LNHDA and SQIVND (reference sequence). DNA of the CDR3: TGTGCCAGTAGTATTAGTGGGAACACTGAAGCTTTCTTT. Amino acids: CASSISGNTEAFF.